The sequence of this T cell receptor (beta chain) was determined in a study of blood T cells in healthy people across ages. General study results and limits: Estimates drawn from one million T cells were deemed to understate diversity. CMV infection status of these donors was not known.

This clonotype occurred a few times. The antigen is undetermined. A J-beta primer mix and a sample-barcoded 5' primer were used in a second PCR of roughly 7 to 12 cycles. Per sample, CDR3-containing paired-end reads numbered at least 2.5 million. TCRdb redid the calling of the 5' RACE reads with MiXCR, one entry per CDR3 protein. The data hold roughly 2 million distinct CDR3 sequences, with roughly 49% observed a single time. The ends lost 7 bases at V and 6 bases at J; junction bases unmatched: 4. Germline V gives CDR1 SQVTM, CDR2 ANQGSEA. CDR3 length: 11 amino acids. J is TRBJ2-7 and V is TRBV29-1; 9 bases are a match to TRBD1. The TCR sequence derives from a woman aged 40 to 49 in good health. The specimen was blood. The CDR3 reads CSGSTGGEQYF. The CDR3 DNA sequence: TGCAGCGGGTCGACAGGGGGCGAGCAGTACTTC.